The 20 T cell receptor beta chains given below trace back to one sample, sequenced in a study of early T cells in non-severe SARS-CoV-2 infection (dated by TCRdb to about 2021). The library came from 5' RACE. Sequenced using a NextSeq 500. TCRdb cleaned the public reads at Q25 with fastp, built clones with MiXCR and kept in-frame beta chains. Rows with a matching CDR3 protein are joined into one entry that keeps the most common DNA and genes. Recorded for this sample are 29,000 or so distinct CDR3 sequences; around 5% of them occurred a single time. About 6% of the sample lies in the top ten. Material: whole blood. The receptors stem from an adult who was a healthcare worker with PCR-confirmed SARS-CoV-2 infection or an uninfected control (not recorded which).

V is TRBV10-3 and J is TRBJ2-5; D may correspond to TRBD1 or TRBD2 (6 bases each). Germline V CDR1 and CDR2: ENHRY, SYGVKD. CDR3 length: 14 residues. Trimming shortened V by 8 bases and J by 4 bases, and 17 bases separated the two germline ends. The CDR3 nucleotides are TGTGCCATCGGGGGGCGCGATGGTTTAGAGACCCAGTACTTC. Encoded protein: CAIGGRDGLETQYF.

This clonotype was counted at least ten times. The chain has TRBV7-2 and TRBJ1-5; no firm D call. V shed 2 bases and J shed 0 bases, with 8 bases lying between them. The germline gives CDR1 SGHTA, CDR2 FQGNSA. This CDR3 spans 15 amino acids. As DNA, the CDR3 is TGTGCCAGCAGCTTAATGGGAGATAGCAATCAGCCCCAGCATTTT. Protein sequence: CASSLMGDSNQPQHF.

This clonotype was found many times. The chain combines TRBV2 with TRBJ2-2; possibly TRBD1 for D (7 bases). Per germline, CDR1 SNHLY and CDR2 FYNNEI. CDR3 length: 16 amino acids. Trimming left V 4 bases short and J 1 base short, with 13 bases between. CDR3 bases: TGTGCCAGCAGTGTGGAGGGGGCCGGGAACACCGGGGAGCTGTTTTTT. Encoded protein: CASSVEGAGNTGELFF.

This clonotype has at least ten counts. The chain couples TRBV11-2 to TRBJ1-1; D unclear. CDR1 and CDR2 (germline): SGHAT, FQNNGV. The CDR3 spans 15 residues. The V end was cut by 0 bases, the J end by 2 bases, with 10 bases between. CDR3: CASSLDGRVNTEAFF. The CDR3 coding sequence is TGTGCCAGCAGCTTAGACGGGAGGGTCAACACTGAAGCTTTCTTT.

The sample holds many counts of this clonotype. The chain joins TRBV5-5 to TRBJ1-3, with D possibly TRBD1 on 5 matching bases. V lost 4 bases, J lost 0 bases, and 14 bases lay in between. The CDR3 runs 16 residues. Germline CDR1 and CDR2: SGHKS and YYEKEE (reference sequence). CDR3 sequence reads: CASSVRQSSSGNTIYF. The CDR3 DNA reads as TGTGCCAGCAGCGTTAGACAGTCGAGCTCTGGAAACACCATATATTTT.

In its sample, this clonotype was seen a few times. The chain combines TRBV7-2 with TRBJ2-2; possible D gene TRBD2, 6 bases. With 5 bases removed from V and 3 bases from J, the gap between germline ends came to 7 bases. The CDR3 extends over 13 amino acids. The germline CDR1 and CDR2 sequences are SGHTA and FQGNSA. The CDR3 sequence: CASSGTYTGELFF. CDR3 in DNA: TGTGCCAGCAGCGGGACTTACACCGGGGAGCTGTTTTTT.

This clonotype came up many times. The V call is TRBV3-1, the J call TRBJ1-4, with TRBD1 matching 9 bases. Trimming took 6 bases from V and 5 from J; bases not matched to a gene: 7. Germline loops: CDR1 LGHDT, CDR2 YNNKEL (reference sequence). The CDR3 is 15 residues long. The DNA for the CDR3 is TGTGCCAGCAGTACCGGGACAGGGATAAATGAAAAACTGTTTTTT. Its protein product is CASSTGTGINEKLFF.

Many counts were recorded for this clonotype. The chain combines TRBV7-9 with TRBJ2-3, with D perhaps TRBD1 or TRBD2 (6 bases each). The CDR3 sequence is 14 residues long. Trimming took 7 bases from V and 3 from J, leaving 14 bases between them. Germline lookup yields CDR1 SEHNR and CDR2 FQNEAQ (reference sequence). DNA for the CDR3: TGTGCCAGCAATCCCGGAGGGGGGACAGATACGCAGTATTTT. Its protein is CASNPGGGTDTQYF.

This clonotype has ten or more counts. In DNA form, the CDR3 reads TGTGCCAGCAACAGGGAGTTAAGAACTGAAGCTTTCTTT. This translates into CASNRELRTEAFF. The rearrangement joins TRBV6-2 or TRBV6-3 to TRBJ1-1, with D possibly being TRBD1 (6 bases). The V end was cut by 7 bases, the J end by 5 bases, with 14 bases between. The length of the CDR3 is 13 residues. The germline CDR1 and CDR2 sequences are MNHEY and SVGEGT.

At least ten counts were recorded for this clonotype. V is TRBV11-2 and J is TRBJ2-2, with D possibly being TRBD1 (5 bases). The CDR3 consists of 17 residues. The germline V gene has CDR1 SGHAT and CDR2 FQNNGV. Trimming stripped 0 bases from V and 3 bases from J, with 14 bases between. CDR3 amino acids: CASSLDIIGADTGELFF. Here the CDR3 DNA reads TGTGCCAGCAGCTTAGATATCATAGGGGCGGACACCGGGGAGCTGTTTTTT.

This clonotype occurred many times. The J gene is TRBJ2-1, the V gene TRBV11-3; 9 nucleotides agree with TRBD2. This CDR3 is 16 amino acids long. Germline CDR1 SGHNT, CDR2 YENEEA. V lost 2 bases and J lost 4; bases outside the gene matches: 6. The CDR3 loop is CASSLSRGGRYNEQFF. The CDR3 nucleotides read TGTGCCAGCAGCTTATCGCGGGGGGGCCGGTACAATGAGCAGTTCTTC.

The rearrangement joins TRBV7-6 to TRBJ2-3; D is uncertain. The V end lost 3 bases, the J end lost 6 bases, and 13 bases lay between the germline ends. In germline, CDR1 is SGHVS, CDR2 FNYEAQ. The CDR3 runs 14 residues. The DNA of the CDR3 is TGTGCCAGCAGCTTTCACGATCGAAGGGATACGCAGTATTTT. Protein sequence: CASSFHDRRDTQYF.

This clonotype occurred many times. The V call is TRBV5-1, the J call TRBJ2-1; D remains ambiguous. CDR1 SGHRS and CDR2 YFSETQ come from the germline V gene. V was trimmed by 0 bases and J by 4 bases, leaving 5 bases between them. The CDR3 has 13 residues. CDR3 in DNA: TGCGCCAGCAGCTTGGGGAAATACAATGAGCAGTTCTTC. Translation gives CASSLGKYNEQFF.

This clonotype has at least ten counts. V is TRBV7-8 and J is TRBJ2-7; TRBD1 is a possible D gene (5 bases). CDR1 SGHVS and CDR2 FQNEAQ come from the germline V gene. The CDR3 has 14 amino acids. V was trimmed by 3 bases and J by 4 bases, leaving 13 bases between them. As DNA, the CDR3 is TGTGCCAGCAGCTTGACAGACGGATCGTACGAGCAGTACTTC. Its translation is CASSLTDGSYEQYF. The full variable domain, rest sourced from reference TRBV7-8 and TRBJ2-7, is GAGVSQSPRYKVAKRGQDVALRCDPISGHVSLFWYQQALGQGPEFLTYFQNEAQLDKSGLPSDRFFAERPEGSVSTLKIQRTQQEDSAVYLCASSLTDGSYEQYFGPGTRLTVT.

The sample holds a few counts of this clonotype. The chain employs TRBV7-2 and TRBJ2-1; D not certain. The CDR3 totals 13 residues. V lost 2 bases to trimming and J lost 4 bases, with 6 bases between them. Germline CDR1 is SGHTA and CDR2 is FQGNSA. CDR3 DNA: TGTGCCAGCAGCTTAAATGGTTACAATGAGCAGTTCTTC. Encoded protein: CASSLNGYNEQFF.

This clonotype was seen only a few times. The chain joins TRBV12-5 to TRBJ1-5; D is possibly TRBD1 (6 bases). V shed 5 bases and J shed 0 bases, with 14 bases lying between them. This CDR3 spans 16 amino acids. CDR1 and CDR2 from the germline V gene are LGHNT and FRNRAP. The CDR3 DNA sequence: TGTGCTAGTGGTCTGGACAGCCTATATAGCAATCAGCCCCAGCATTTT. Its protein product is CASGLDSLYSNQPQHF.

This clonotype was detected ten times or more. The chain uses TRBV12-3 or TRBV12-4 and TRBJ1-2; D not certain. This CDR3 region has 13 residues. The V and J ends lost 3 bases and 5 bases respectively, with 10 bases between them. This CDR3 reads CASSFGPRYGYTF. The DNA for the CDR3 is TGTGCCAGCAGTTTCGGGCCACGTTATGGCTACACCTTC.

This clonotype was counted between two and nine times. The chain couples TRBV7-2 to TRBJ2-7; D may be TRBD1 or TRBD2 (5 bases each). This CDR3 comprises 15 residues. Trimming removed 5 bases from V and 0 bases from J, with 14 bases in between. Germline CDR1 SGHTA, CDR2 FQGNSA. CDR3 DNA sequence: TGTGCCAGCAGCACGGGACCCAGGAGCTCCTACGAGCAGTACTTC. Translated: CASSTGPRSSYEQYF.

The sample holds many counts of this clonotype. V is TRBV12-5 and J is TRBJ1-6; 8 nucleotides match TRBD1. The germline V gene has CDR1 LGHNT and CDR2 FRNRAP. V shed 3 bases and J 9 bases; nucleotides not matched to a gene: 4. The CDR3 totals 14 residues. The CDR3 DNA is TGTGCTAGTGGTTTTGACAGGGGCAGTTCACCCCTCCACTTT. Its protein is CASGFDRGSSPLHF. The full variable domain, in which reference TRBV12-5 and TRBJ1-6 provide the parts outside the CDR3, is DARVTQTPRHKVTEMGQEVTMRCQPILGHNTVFWYRQTMMQGLELLAYFRNRAPLDDSGMPKDRFSAEMPDATLATLKIQPSEPRDSAVYFCASGFDRGSSPLHFGNGTRLTVT.

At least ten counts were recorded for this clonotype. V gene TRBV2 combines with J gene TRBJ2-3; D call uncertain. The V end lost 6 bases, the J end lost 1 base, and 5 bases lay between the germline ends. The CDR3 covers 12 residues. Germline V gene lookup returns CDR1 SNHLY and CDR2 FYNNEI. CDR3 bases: TGTGCCAGCAGACAGCGCACAGATACGCAGTATTTT. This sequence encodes CASRQRTDTQYF.